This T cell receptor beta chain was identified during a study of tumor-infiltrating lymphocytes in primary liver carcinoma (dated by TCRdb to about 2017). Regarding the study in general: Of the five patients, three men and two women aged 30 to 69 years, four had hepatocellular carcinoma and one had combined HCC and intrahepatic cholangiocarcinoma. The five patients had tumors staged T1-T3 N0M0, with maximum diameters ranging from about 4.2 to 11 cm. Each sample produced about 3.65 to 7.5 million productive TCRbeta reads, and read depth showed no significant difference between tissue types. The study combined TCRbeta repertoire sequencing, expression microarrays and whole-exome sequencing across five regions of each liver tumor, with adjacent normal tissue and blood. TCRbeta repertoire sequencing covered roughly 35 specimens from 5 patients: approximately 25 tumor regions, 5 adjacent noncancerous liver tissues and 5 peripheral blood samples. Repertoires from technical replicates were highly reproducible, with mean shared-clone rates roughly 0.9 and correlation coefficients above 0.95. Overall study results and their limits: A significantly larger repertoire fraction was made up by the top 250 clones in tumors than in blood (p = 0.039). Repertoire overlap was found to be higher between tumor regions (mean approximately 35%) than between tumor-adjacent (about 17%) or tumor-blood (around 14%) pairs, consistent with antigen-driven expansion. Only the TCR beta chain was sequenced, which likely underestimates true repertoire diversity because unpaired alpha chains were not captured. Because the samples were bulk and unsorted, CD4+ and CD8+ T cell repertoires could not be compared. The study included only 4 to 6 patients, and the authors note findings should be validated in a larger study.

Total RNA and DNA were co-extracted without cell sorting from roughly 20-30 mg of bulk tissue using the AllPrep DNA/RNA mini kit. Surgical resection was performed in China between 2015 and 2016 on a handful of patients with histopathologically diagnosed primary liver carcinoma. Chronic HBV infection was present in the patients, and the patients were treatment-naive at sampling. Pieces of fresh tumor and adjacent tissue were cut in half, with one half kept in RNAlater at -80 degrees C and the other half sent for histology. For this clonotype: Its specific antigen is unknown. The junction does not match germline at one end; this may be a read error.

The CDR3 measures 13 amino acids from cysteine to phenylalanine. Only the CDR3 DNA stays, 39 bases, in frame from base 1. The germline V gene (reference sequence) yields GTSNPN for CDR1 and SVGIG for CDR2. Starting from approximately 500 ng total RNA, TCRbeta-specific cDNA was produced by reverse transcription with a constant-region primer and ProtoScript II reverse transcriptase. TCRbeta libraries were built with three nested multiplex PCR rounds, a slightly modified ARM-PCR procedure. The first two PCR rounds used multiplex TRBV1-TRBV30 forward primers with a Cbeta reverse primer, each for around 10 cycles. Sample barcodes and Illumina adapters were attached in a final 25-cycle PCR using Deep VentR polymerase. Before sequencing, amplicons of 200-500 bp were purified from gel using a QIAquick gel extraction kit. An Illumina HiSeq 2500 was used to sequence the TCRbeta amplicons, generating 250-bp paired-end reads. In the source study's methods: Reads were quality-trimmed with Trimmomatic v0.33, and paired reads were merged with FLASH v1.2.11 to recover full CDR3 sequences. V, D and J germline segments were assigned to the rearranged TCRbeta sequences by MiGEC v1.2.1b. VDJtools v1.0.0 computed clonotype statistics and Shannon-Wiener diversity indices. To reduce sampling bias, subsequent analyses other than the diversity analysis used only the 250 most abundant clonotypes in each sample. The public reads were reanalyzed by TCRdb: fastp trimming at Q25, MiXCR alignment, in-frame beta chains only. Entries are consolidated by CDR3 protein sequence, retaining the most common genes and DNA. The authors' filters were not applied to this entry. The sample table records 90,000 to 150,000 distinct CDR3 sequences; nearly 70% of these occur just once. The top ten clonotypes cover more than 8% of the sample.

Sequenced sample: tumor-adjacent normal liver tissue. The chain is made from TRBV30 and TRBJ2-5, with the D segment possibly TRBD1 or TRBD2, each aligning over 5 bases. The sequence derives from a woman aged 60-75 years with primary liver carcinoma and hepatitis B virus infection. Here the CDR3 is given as CAWSRGGREIQYF. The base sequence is TGTGCCTGGAGCCGGGGTGGCAGGGAGATCCAGTACTTC. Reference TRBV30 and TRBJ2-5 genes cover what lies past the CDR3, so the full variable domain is SQTIHQWPATLVQPVGSPLSLECTVEGTSNPNLYWYRQAAGRGLQLLFYSVGIGQISSEVPQNLSASRPQDRQFILSSKKLLLSDSGFYLCAWSRGGREIQYFGPGTRLLVL.